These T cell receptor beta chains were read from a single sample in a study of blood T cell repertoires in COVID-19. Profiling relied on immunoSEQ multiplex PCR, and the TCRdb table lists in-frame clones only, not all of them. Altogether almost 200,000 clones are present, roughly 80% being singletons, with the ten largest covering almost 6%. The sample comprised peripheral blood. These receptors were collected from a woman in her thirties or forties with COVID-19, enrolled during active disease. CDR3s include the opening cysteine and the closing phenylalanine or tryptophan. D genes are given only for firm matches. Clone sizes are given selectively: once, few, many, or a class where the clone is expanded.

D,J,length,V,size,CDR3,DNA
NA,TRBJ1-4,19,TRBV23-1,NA,CASSLFSSRGRCPDEKLFF,TGCGCCAGCAGCCTGTTTTCGAGCAGGGGTCGGTGCCCGGATGAAAAACTGTTTTTT
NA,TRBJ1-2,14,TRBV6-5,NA,CASTTSGENSGYTF,TGTGCCAGTACTACCTCCGGAGAGAACTCCGGCTACACCTTC
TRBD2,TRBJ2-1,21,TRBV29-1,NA,CSVAGRSARNSGGGSYNEQFF,TGCAGCGTTGCGGGGCGCAGCGCCAGAAATAGCGGGGGTGGCTCCTACAATGAGCAGTTCTTC
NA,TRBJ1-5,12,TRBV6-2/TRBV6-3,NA,CASSRYYQPQHF,TGTGCCAGCAGCCGTTACTATCAGCCCCAGCATTTT
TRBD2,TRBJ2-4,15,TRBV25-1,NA,CASSDPSGAKNIQYF,TGTGCCAGCAGTGACCCTAGCGGGGCCAAAAACATTCAGTACTTC
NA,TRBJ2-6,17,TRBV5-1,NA,CASSLEAGLSGANVLTF,TGCGCCAGCAGCTTGGAGGCAGGCCTGTCTGGGGCCAACGTCCTGACTTTC
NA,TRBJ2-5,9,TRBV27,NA,CAGEETQYF,TGTGCCGGAGAAGAGACCCAGTACTTC
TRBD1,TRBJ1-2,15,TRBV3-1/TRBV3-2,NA,CASSQGTGGNYGYTF,TGTGCCAGCAGCCAAGGGACAGGGGGCAACTATGGCTACACCTTC
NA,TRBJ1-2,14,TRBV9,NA,CASNPGGLSNGYTF,TGTGCCAGTAATCCTGGGGGACTGAGTAATGGCTACACCTTC
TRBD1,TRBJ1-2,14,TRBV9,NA,CASSPLGTDYGYTF,TGTGCCAGCAGCCCTCTGGGGACAGACTATGGCTACACCTTC
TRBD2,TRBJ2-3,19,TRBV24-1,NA,CATSDLPPGLADSTDTQYF,TGTGCCACCAGTGATTTGCCCCCGGGACTAGCGGATTCCACAGATACGCAGTATTTT
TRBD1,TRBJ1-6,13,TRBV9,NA,CARPGQPNSPLHF,TGTGCCAGACCGGGACAGCCAAATTCACCCCTCCACTTT
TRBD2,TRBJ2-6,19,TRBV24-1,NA,CATSMTSGWSLFQANVLTF,TGTGCCACCAGCATGACTAGCGGGTGGTCTCTTTTTCAGGCCAACGTCCTGACTTTC
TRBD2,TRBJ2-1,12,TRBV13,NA,CASSRLASEQFF,TGTGCCAGCAGCCGACTAGCCAGTGAGCAGTTCTTC
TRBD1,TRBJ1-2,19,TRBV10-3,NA,CAISESPGGSTDFNYGYTF,TGTGCCATCAGTGAGTCGCCAGGGGGCTCCACCGATTTTAACTATGGCTACACCTTC
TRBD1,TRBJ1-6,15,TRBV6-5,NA,CASSRDSSYNSPLHF,TGTGCCAGCAGTAGGGACAGCTCCTATAATTCACCCCTCCACTTT
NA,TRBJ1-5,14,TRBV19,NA,CASRTRDSNQPQHF,TGTGCCAGCCGGACTCGAGATAGCAATCAGCCCCAGCATTTT
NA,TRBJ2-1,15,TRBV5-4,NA,CASSRGWGTYNEQFF,TGTGCCAGCAGCCGAGGCTGGGGGACATACAATGAGCAGTTCTTC
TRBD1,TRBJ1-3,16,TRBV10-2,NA,CASRPGDRGPGNTIYF,TGCGCCAGCAGACCCGGGGACAGGGGTCCGGGAAACACCATATATTTT
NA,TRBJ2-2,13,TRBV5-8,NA,CATWTANTGELFF,TGTGCCACCTGGACAGCGAACACCGGGGAGCTGTTTTTT
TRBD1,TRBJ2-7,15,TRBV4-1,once,CASSQEGDRGREQYF,TGCGCCAGCAGCCAAGAAGGGGACAGGGGGAGGGAGCAGTACTTC
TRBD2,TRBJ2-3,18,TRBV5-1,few,CASSWGTTSGRAGDTQYF,TGCGCCAGCAGCTGGGGAACCACTAGCGGGAGGGCCGGAGATACGCAGTATTTT
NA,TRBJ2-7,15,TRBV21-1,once,CASSKAPGTGVEQYF,TGTGCCAGCAGCAAAGCCCCCGGGACAGGGGTCGAGCAGTACTTC
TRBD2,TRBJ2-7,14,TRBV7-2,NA,CASSLKAGAYEQYF,TGTGCCAGCAGCTTAAAGGCGGGGGCCTACGAGCAGTACTTC
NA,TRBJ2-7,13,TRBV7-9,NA,CASRNSRVYEQYF,TGTGCCAGCAGGAACTCCCGGGTCTACGAGCAGTACTTC
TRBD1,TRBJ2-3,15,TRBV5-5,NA,CASSPGTVSADTQYF,TGTGCCAGCAGTCCTGGGACAGTCAGCGCAGATACGCAGTATTTT
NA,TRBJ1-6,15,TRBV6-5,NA,CASSYDGQMNSPLHF,TGTGCCAGCAGTTACGACGGACAGATGAATTCACCCCTCCACTTT
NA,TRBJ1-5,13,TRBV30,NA,CAWQTRENQPQHF,TGTGCCTGGCAAACTAGGGAGAATCAGCCCCAGCATTTT
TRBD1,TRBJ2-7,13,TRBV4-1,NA,CASSNRGFYEQYF,TGCGCCAGCAGCAACAGGGGGTTCTACGAGCAGTACTTC
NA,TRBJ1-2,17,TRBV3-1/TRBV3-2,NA,CASSRSPGTPGNYGYTF,TGTGCCAGCAGTCGAAGCCCAGGGACACCTGGGAACTATGGCTACACCTTC
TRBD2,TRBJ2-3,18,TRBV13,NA,CASSPRTSGGRGTDTQYF,TGTGCCAGCAGCCCTCGGACTAGCGGGGGGCGGGGCACAGATACGCAGTATTTT
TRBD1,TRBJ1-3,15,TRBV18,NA,CASSPTGQAGNTIYF,TGTGCCAGCTCACCGACAGGACAGGCTGGAAACACCATATATTTT
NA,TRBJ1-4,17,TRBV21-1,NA,CASSAEGQGYGNEKLFF,TGTGCCAGCAGCGCCGAGGGACAGGGGTACGGTAATGAAAAACTGTTTTTT
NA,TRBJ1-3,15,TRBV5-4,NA,CASRDSFSSGNTIYF,TGTGCCAGCAGGGACTCATTTTCCTCTGGAAACACCATATATTTT
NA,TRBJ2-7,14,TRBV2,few,CASIPTIDHYEQYF,TGTGCCAGCATTCCGACTATAGATCACTACGAGCAGTACTTC
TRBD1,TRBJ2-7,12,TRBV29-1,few,CSVANEGAEQYF,TGCAGCGTTGCTAACGAGGGGGCTGAGCAGTACTTC
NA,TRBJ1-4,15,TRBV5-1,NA,CASSLTVSINEKLFF,TGCGCCAGCAGCCTGACAGTGTCGATTAATGAAAAACTGTTTTTT
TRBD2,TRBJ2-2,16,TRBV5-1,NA,CASSLVGRASPGELFF,TGCGCCAGCAGCTTGGTAGGGAGGGCCTCACCCGGGGAGCTGTTTTTT
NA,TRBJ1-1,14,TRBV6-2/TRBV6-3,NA,CASNPGWMNTEAFF,TGTGCCAGCAACCCCGGGTGGATGAACACTGAAGCTTTCTTT
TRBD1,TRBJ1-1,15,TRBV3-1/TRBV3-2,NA,CASSQGDRYNAEAFF,TGTGCCAGCAGCCAAGGGGACAGGTATAACGCTGAAGCTTTCTTT
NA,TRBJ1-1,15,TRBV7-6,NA,CASSYRPGEDTEAFF,TGTGCCAGCAGCTACCGACCCGGGGAGGACACTGAAGCTTTCTTT
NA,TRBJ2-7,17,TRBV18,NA,CASSPPRGASSSYEQYF,TGTGCCAGCTCACCACCCCGGGGGGCCTCGAGCTCCTACGAGCAGTACTTC
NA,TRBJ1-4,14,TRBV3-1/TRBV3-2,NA,CASGGGSTNEKLFF,TGTGCCAGCGGGGGGGGATCAACTAATGAAAAACTGTTTTTT